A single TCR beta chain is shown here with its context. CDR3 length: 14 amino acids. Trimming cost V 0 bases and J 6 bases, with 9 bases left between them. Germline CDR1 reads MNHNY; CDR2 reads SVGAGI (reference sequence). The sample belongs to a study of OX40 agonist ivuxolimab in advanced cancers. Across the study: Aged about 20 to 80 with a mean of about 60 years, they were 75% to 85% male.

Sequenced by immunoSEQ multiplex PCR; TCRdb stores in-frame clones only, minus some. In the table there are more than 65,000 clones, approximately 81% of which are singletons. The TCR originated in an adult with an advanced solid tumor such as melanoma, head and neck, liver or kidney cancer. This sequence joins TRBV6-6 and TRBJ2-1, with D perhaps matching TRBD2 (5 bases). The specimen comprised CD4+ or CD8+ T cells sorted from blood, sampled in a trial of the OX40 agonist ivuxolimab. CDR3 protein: CASSYSGDFNEQFF. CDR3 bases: TGTGCCAGCAGTTACTCGGGAGATTTCAATGAGCAGTTCTTC.